This TCR beta chain comes out of a study of T cell repertoires in cytomegalovirus infection. As for the study in general: CMV epitopes, recently identified HLA-C-restricted and well-studied HLA-B-restricted, were used. Indications came from public TCR beta signatures; they pointed to CMV infection and to a matching HLA type. Findings and caveats of the study: HLA-C-restricted CMV-specific TCR beta clonotypes were dominant in the ex vivo response.

In TCRdb, the reads were re-called with MiXCR into one record per CDR3 protein. In the table there are 350,000 to 400,000 distinct CDR3 sequences, about 35% of which are singletons. The V end lost 7 bases, the J end lost 0 bases, and 18 bases lay between the germline ends. The CDR3 runs to 16 residues. The germline gives CDR1 SEHNR, CDR2 FQNEAQ (reference sequence). This clonotype was seen only a few times. What it binds is not known. The sequence was obtained from a human donor in good health (CMV status not recorded). Some clones in this sample may be carry-over from other donors' samples. This sequence joins TRBV7-9 and TRBJ1-2; D is unclear. The specimen comprised cultured PBMCs, sampled from culture after CMV antigen stimulation. DNA for the CDR3: TGTGCCAGCACCCCCTCGGTCGGGCTAGCTAACTATGGCTACACCTTC. This codes for CASTPSVGLANYGYTF. Looking up the rest from reference TRBV7-9 and TRBJ1-2 gives the full variable domain: DTGVSQNPRHKITKRGQNVTFRCDPISEHNRLYWYRQTLGQGPEFLTYFQNEAQLEKSRLLSDRFSAERPKGSFSTLEIQRTEQGDSAMYLCASTPSVGLANYGYTFGSGTRLTVV.